The 19 T cell receptor beta chains given below trace back to one sample, sequenced in a study of blood T cell repertoires in COVID-19. The assay was immunoSEQ multiplex PCR, and TCRdb's table has in-frame clones only and misses some. This sample has some 200,000 clones; approximately 84% occur once, and the top ten carry about 4.1%. Input material: peripheral blood. Receptors originate from a middle-aged man with acute or convalescent COVID-19.

The chain has TRBV2 and TRBJ2-5, with D hard to call. Trimming removed 0 bases from V and 5 bases from J, with 13 bases in between. The CDR3 is 15 residues long. CDR1 and CDR2 (germline): SNHLY, FYNNEI. The CDR3 is CASSEALTLQETQYF. CDR3 DNA sequence: TGTGCCAGCAGTGAAGCGCTGACTCTCCAGGAGACCCAGTACTTC.

This clone has more than one count but fewer than ten. The chain joins TRBV19 to TRBJ1-6; 7 nucleotides align to TRBD1. The CDR3 sequence is 12 residues long. Germline loops: CDR1 LNHDA, CDR2 SQIVND (reference sequence). Trimming took 10 bases from V and 9 from J; bases not matched to a gene: 6. Written as DNA, the CDR3 is TGTGCCACCCGGGACAGTGGTTCACCCCTCCACTTT. Its translation: CATRDSGSPLHF.

This rearrangement joins TRBV2 to TRBJ1-6; D call uncertain. The germline V gene encodes CDR1 SNHLY and CDR2 FYNNEI. V was trimmed by 1 base and J by 1 base, leaving 11 bases between them. This CDR3 contains 17 residues. CDR3 protein: CASSEGPGGSYNSPLHF. CDR3 in DNA: TGTGCCAGCAGTGAAGGGCCCGGAGGTTCCTATAATTCACCCCTCCACTTT.

This clone was seen more than once but under ten times. The rearrangement joins TRBV9 to TRBJ1-2, with 8 bases lining up with TRBD1. Trimming cost V 3 bases and J 3 bases; bases outside gene matches: 7. The V gene's germline CDR1 is SGDLS and CDR2 YYNGEE. There are 15 residues in the CDR3. Here the CDR3 DNA reads TGTGCCAGCAGCGCAGGGGACAGGCAACACTATGGCTACACCTTC. It codes for CASSAGDRQHYGYTF.

There are a few counts of this clone. The chain links TRBV2 to TRBJ1-2; 7 bases match TRBD1. The ends lost 7 bases at V and 7 bases at J; junction bases unmatched: 9. The CDR3 extends over 13 amino acids. In germline, CDR1 is SNHLY, CDR2 FYNNEI. CDR3 coding DNA: TGTGCCAGCACCAACAGGGGATCCTCTGGCTACACCTTC. This translates into CASTNRGSSGYTF.

The CDR3 sequence: CASSLRHFSTATNEKLFF. CDR3 sequence (DNA): TGTGCCAGTAGTCTTCGACATTTCAGTACTGCAACTAATGAAAAACTGTTTTTT. V usage is TRBV19 and J usage is TRBJ1-4; D gene ambiguous. Germline-derived CDR1 and CDR2 are LNHDA and SQIVND (reference sequence). The CDR3 totals 18 residues. V lost 5 bases and J lost 0, with 19 bases in between.

The chain uses TRBV25-1 and TRBJ2-3; D might be TRBD2 (6 bases). This CDR3 is built from 15 residues. Per germline, CDR1 MGHDK and CDR2 SYGVNS. V shed 1 base and J shed 5 bases, with 13 bases lying between them. CDR3 region: CASSELGGRLDTQYF. As DNA, the CDR3 is TGTGCCAGCAGTGAATTGGGAGGACGCTTAGATACGCAGTATTTT.

V usage is TRBV6-5 and J usage is TRBJ1-1, with unresolved D. V was trimmed by 7 bases and J by 4 bases, leaving 13 bases between them. The CDR3 length is 13 residues. The germline CDR1 and CDR2 sequences are MNHEY and SVGAGI. The DNA for the CDR3 is TGTGCCAGCAATCCCGCCCGGGGCACTGAAGCTTTCTTT. This sequence encodes CASNPARGTEAFF.

This chain links TRBV25-1 with TRBJ2-1, with D unclear. Germline CDR1 reads MGHDK; CDR2 reads SYGVNS. The CDR3 is made up of 14 amino acids. V shed 0 bases and J shed 8 bases, with 11 bases lying between them. The CDR3 here is CASSEYLGSYEQFF. The CDR3 bases are TGTGCCAGCAGTGAATATCTGGGCTCGTATGAGCAGTTCTTC.

The chain couples TRBV11-2 to TRBJ2-1, with TRBD2 matching over 9 bases. The CDR3 has 16 residues. The germline gives CDR1 SGHAT, CDR2 FQNNGV. V dropped 2 bases and J dropped 7; count of bases not matched to a gene: 9. The CDR3 spells CASSLSWRGGQNEQFF. The DNA for the CDR3 is TGTGCCAGCAGCTTAAGCTGGCGGGGGGGCCAGAATGAGCAGTTCTTC.

In this sample, this clone turned up once. J is TRBJ1-1 and V is TRBV19; 10 bases match TRBD1. Losses at the gene ends were 6 bases for V and 3 bases for J; bases not matched to a gene: 4. Per the germline V gene, CDR1 is LNHDA and CDR2 is SQIVND (reference sequence). This CDR3 is 14 amino acids long. The DNA for the CDR3 is TGTGCCAGTAGCCCCGGGACAGGGGACACTGAAGCTTTCTTT. Residues: CASSPGTGDTEAFF.

The V call is TRBV7-9, the J call TRBJ1-2; weak D call: TRBD1 (5 bases). The CDR3 has 14 residues. Germline V lookup: CDR1 SEHNR, CDR2 FQNEAQ (reference sequence). The V gene lost 1 base and the J gene lost 7 bases, with 13 bases spanning the gap. The CDR3 protein is CASSLVGRVPGYTF. In nucleotides, the CDR3 is TGTGCCAGCAGCTTAGTAGGCAGGGTGCCTGGCTACACCTTC. The full variable domain, with the rest looked up from reference TRBV7-9 and TRBJ1-2, is DTGVSQNPRHKITKRGQNVTFRCDPISEHNRLYWYRQTLGQGPEFLTYFQNEAQLEKSRLLSDRFSAERPKGSFSTLEIQRTEQGDSAMYLCASSLVGRVPGYTFGSGTRLTVV.

The J gene is TRBJ1-5, the V gene TRBV7-2; D call uncertain. This CDR3 is 15 amino acids long. Germline values: CDR1 SGHTA, CDR2 FQGNSA. With 1 base removed from V and 3 bases from J, the gap between germline ends came to 10 bases. CDR3 amino acids: CASSLGSGTNQPQHF. CDR3 nucleotides: TGTGCCAGCAGCTTAGGTTCAGGTACCAATCAGCCCCAGCATTTT. Full variable domain (rest looked up from reference TRBV7-2 and TRBJ1-5): GAGVSQSPSNKVTEKGKDVELRCDPISGHTALYWYRQSLGQGLEFLIYFQGNSAPDKSGLPSDRFSAERTGGSVSTLTIQRTQQEDSAVYLCASSLGSGTNQPQHFGDGTRLSIL.

V usage is TRBV18 and J usage is TRBJ1-1; TRBD1 matches at 9 bases. CDR3 size: 15 residues. Per the germline V gene, CDR1 is KGHSH and CDR2 is LQKENI. Germline trimming cut 4 bases from V and 5 bases from J; bases unmatched to any gene: 8. The CDR3 DNA sequence: TGTGCCAGCTCACAGATGGGACAGGGAGGGACTGAAGCTTTCTTT. Translation gives CASSQMGQGGTEAFF.

V gene TRBV7-9 combines with J gene TRBJ1-5; no clear D gene. Looked up from germline, CDR1 is SEHNR and CDR2 is FQNEAQ (reference sequence). Trimming took off 8 bases at V and 2 bases at J, with 16 bases between the two ends. CDR3 length: 15 amino acids. The CDR3 sequence is CASADGVRRNQPQHF. CDR3 DNA sequence: TGTGCCAGCGCGGACGGGGTCAGGCGCAATCAGCCCCAGCATTTT.

The chain uses TRBV18 and TRBJ2-2; D possibly corresponds to TRBD1 (5 bases). The V end was cut by 5 bases, the J end by 3 bases, with 13 bases between. The CDR3 totals 15 residues. Germline CDR1 is KGHSH and CDR2 is LQKENI. In DNA form, the CDR3 reads TGTGCCAGCTCAATCAGGGAAATGGACACCGGGGAGCTGTTTTTT. This encodes CASSIREMDTGELFF.

The chain combines TRBV3-1 (or the pseudogene TRBV3-2) with TRBJ1-3, with 7 positions matching TRBD1. CDR1 and CDR2 from the germline V gene are LGHDT and YNNKEL (reference sequence). V trimming: 3 bases; J trimming: 0 bases; junction bases outside the gene matches: 8. CDR3 size: 17 residues. The CDR3 protein is CASSQRQGLYSGNTIYF. CDR3 nucleotide sequence: TGTGCCAGCAGCCAGAGACAGGGACTTTACTCTGGAAACACCATATATTTT.

The chain links TRBV7-9 to TRBJ1-1; TRBD1 agrees at 10 bases. The germline gives CDR1 SEHNR, CDR2 FQNEAQ (reference sequence). The ends lost 1 base at V and 5 bases at J; junction bases unmatched: 7. This CDR3 is built from 16 residues. In DNA, the CDR3 is TGTGCCAGCAGCTTAGGGGACAGGGGATTGAGAACTGAAGCTTTCTTT. Translating gives CASSLGDRGLRTEAFF. The entire variable domain, with the rest obtained from reference TRBV7-9 and TRBJ1-1, is as follows: DTGVSQNPRHKITKRGQNVTFRCDPISEHNRLYWYRQTLGQGPEFLTYFQNEAQLEKSRLLSDRFSAERPKGSFSTLEIQRTEQGDSAMYLCASSLGDRGLRTEAFFGQGTRLTVV.

The V gene is TRBV10-2, the J gene TRBJ1-2, with TRBD1 identical over 7 bases. This CDR3 region has 15 residues. CDR1 is WSHSY, CDR2 SAAADI, per germline. With V trimmed by 3 bases and J by 6 bases, 10 bases remained unmatched. CDR3 sequence reads: CASSDPTGRKDGYTF. The CDR3, as DNA: TGCGCCAGCAGTGATCCGACAGGGAGAAAGGATGGCTACACCTTC.